Listed below are T cell receptor beta chains from one sample, sequenced in a study of cytomegalovirus exposure and HLA in healthy donors. The method was immunoSEQ multiplex PCR; TCRdb's version includes in-frame clones alone and lacks a portion of them. The table records approximately 190,000 clones, about four fifths of them present only once. Sequenced input: PBMCs. Receptor source: a woman aged 25 to 39 in good health and CMV-seropositive. Both conserved end residues are part of each CDR3. D genes are given only for firm matches. Size is omitted from some rows. Given values are once, few, many or a class for expanded clones.

TRBJ2-3 | TRBD2 | TRBV9 | 16 | . | CASSVVSGGAADTQYF | TGTGCCAGCAGCGTAGTTAGCGGGGGGGCCGCAGATACGCAGTATTTT
TRBJ1-5 | TRBD1 | TRBV2 | 14 | . | CASSSGTVSQPQHF | TGTGCCAGCAGTTCCGGGACAGTCTCCCAGCCCCAGCATTTT
TRBJ1-1 | . | TRBV18 | 15 | once | CASSSLGGANTEAFF | TGTGCCAGCTCATCACTGGGGGGGGCGAACACTGAAGCTTTCTTT
TRBJ1-1 | TRBD1 | TRBV4-2 | 16 | once | CASSQGGRQGASEAFF | TGTGCCAGCAGCCAAGGCGGACGACAGGGGGCGTCTGAAGCTTTCTTT
TRBJ2-3 | . | TRBV25-1 | 15 | . | CASSDRDTYTDTQYF | TGTGCCAGCAGTGACCGGGACACATACACAGATACGCAGTATTTT
TRBJ2-5 | . | TRBV19 | 13 | . | CASSLTPKETQYF | TGTGCCAGTAGTTTGACACCGAAAGAGACCCAGTACTTC
TRBJ1-4 | . | TRBV19 | 15 | . | CASIGGRSTNEKLFF | TGTGCCAGTATCGGGGGTCGATCAACTAATGAAAAACTGTTTTTT
TRBJ1-2 | . | TRBV19 | 17 | . | CASSPGAGAFGDYGYTF | TGTGCCAGTAGTCCCGGAGCAGGGGCATTCGGGGACTATGGCTACACCTTC
TRBJ1-1 | . | TRBV9 | 13 | . | CASSLYGYTEAFF | TGTGCCAGCAGCCTCTACGGGTACACTGAAGCTTTCTTT
TRBJ1-4 | . | TRBV7-8 | 14 | . | CASSWGAGREKLFF | TGTGCCAGCAGCTGGGGAGCGGGGCGTGAAAAACTGTTTTTT
TRBJ1-5 | . | TRBV27 | 16 | . | CASSPQGDYSNQPQHF | TGTGCCAGCAGCCCTCAGGGTGATTATAGCAATCAGCCCCAGCATTTT
TRBJ2-1 | TRBD1 | TRBV4-1 | 16 | . | CASSQGATGMIGEQFF | TGCGCCAGCAGCCAGGGGGCGACAGGGATGATCGGTGAGCAGTTCTTC
TRBJ1-4 | . | TRBV28 | 15 | . | CASSTTGPPNEKLFF | TGTGCCAGCAGTACCACAGGGCCTCCAAATGAAAAACTGTTTTTT
TRBJ1-4 | TRBD1 | TRBV30 | 15 | . | CAWDRGVSTNEKLFF | TGTGCCTGGGACAGGGGTGTATCGACTAATGAAAAACTGTTTTTT
TRBJ1-1 | TRBD1 | TRBV2 | 14 | . | CASRQGQGFTEAFF | TGTGCCAGCAGGCAGGGACAGGGCTTCACTGAAGCTTTCTTT
TRBJ2-5 | . | TRBV9 | 14 | . | CASSPWDTQETQYF | TGTGCCAGCAGCCCCTGGGACACCCAAGAGACCCAGTACTTC
TRBJ2-7 | . | TRBV29-1 | 16 | . | CSVEDLQGSVRSEQYF | TGCAGCGTTGAAGATCTTCAGGGAAGTGTTAGGAGCGAGCAGTACTTC
TRBJ2-5 | TRBD1 | TRBV6-5 | 15 | . | CASRPVQGAGETQYF | TGTGCCAGCAGGCCTGTACAGGGGGCAGGGGAGACCCAGTACTTC
TRBJ1-2 | TRBD1 | TRBV15 | 16 | . | CATSRPQGAANYGYTF | TGTGCCACCAGCAGACCACAGGGGGCGGCTAACTATGGCTACACCTTC
TRBJ2-1 | . | TRBV28 | 12 | . | CASWARLGEQFF | TGTGCCAGCTGGGCGCGTTTAGGTGAGCAGTTCTTC
TRBJ2-7 | TRBD1 | TRBV5-5 | 15 | . | CASSLITGVVDEQYF | TGTGCCAGCAGCTTGATAACAGGGGTCGTAGACGAGCAGTACTTC
TRBJ1-2 | TRBD1 | TRBV29-1 | 13 | . | CSVEGRGNYGYTF | TGCAGCGTTGAGGGCAGGGGGAACTATGGCTACACCTTC
TRBJ1-2 | . | TRBV5-4 | 14 | . | CASSLGAVNYGYTF | TGTGCCAGCAGCTTGGGGGCTGTTAACTATGGCTACACCTTC
TRBJ2-1 | TRBD2 | TRBV15 | 16 | . | CATSRGGGRSYNEQFF | TGTGCCACCAGCAGAGGAGGCGGGAGATCCTACAATGAGCAGTTCTTC
TRBJ2-3 | TRBD2 | TRBV28 | 18 | . | CASSLLAAGGTQGDTQYF | TGTGCCAGCAGTTTATTGGCAGCGGGAGGGACTCAAGGAGATACGCAGTATTTT
TRBJ1-1 | . | TRBV2 | 14 | . | CASRNGPLNTEAFF | TGTGCCAGCAGGAACGGTCCTCTTAACACTGAAGCTTTCTTT
TRBJ1-2 | TRBD1 | TRBV28 | 13 | . | CASLQGAGYGYTF | TGTGCCAGCTTGCAGGGGGCCGGCTATGGCTACACCTTC
TRBJ1-2 | . | TRBV2 | 15 | . | CATLPTPRADYGYPF | TGTGCCACCCTTCCCACCCCCAGGGCGGACTATGGCTACCCCTTC
TRBJ1-4 | TRBD1 | TRBV27 | 15 | . | CASRQYRGRNEKLFF | TGTGCCAGCAGACAATACAGGGGGCGGAATGAAAAACTGTTTTTT
TRBJ2-2 | TRBD1 | TRBV4-3 | 16 | . | CASSQGTGASTGELFF | TGCGCCAGCAGCCAGGGGACAGGGGCGTCTACCGGGGAGCTGTTTTTT
TRBJ1-6 | . | TRBV2 | 13 | . | CASSGTANSPLHF | TGTGCCAGCAGTGGGACAGCTAATTCACCCCTCCACTTT
TRBJ1-5 | . | TRBV9 | 17 | . | CASSQGEGRGVNQPQHF | TGTGCCAGCAGCCAGGGAGAGGGGAGGGGAGTCAATCAGCCCCAGCATTTT
TRBJ2-3 | . | TRBV5-1 | 13 | . | CASSPTGTSTQYF | TGCGCCAGCAGCCCAACCGGGACATCTACGCAGTATTTT
TRBJ1-4 | . | TRBV19 | 14 | few | CASSDRQGTEKLFF | TGTGCCAGTAGTGATCGGCAGGGGACTGAAAAACTGTTTTTT
TRBJ1-2 | TRBD1 | TRBV29-1 | 11 | . | CSGRTGGGYTF | TGCAGCGGACGGACAGGCGGCGGCTACACCTTC
TRBJ1-2 | . | TRBV6-6 | 14 | . | CASSYQGTNYGYTF | TGTGCCAGCAGTTACCAGGGAACGAACTATGGCTACACCTTC
TRBJ2-1 | TRBD2 | TRBV19 | 18 | . | CASSAPRTSGRAYNEQFF | TGTGCCAGTAGTGCCCCCAGGACTAGCGGGAGGGCCTACAATGAGCAGTTCTTC
TRBJ1-1 | TRBD1 | TRBV5-1 | 15 | . | CASSRLQGVGTEAFF | TGCGCCAGCAGCAGATTACAGGGGGTAGGCACTGAAGCTTTCTTT
TRBJ2-7 | TRBD1 | TRBV5-4 | 15 | once | CASSPGTVSSYEQYF | TGTGCCAGCAGCCCCGGGACAGTCTCATCCTACGAGCAGTACTTC
TRBJ1-3 | . | TRBV29-1 | 14 | . | CSVVRQNSGNTIYF | TGCAGCGTTGTCAGGCAGAACTCTGGAAACACCATATATTTT
TRBJ2-3 | TRBD1 | TRBV6-1 | 15 | . | CASSWDRAYTDTQYF | TGTGCCAGCAGCTGGGACAGGGCTTACACAGATACGCAGTATTTT
TRBJ2-2 | . | TRBV6-5 | 14 | . | CASAQGRGTGELFF | TGTGCCAGCGCCCAGGGTAGAGGCACCGGGGAGCTGTTTTTT